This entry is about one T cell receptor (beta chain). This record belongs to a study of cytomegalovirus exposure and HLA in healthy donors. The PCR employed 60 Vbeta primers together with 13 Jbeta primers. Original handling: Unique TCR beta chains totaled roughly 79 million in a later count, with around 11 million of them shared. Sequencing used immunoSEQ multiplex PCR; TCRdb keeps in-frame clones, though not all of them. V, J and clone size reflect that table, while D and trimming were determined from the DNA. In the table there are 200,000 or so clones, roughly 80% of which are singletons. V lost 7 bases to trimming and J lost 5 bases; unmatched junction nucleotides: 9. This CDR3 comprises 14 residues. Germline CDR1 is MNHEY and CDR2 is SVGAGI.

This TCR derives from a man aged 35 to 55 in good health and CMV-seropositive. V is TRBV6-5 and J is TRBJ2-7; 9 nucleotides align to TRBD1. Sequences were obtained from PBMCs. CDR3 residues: CASMAGTGSHEQYF. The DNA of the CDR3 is TGTGCCAGCATGGCCGGGACAGGGTCCCACGAGCAGTACTTC.